This TCR beta chain was recorded in a study of cytomegalovirus exposure and HLA in healthy donors (dated by TCRdb to the late 2010s). For the study in its entirety: An earlier analysis of several hundred of the donors reported about 280 Gb of sequence data and 117 million unique TCR beta sequences obtained from about 179 million T cells. The study was designed to test whether signatures of past pathogen exposure could be identified by cataloging public T cell receptors. Because of strong linkage in the cohort, roughly five DR-DQ haplotypes were treated as single units for association and clustering. Donor age, sex, ethnicity and CMV serostatus were compiled together with the repertoire data. A later analysis re-examined previously published TCR beta repertoires from just over 650 donors and added high-resolution HLA genotyping to investigate patterns of TCR occurrence. Every discovery cohort repertoire had been produced on one sequencing platform. The number of typed donors differed by locus: about 620-640 for A, B, C, DRB1 and DQB1; 500 to 550 for DQA1; about 600 for DPA1; and 450 to 480 for DPB1. On average, around 240,000 unique TCR beta nucleotide sequences were sequenced per donor among about 400 genotyped donors of the cohort, with 15% to 20% of those sequences being non-productive. HLA typing covered class I and class II loci at four-digit resolution. The later analysis used no new phenotypic data to find candidate immune exposures, relying instead on TCR beta sequences and their occurrence across donors. Of the approximately 400 genotyped donors, roughly 85% fell in the genetic ancestry cluster associated with self-reported Caucasian donors. An earlier analysis of 587 of the donors used high-throughput TCR beta sequencing to judge whether each TCR beta V gene segment behaved as functional or pseudogenic. Genome-wide SNP genotypes for about 60% of the roughly 700 donors were used in a later genetic analysis, which treated that subset as a discovery cohort. To predict cytomegalovirus infection status, the study brought together high-throughput TCR immunosequencing, statistical association of individual TCRs with disease status, and machine learning. A separate validation cohort of over 95 different subjects was used in addition to the approximately 700-subject first cohort. The T cell repertoires of 666 subjects were profiled by immunosequencing and related to cytomegalovirus serostatus. About 310 gigabases of sequencing data and roughly 90 million unique TCR sequences were included in an early release covering about 620 HLA-typed donors. Overall study outcomes, separate from this receptor: A later genetic analysis associated a missense DCLRE1C variant with V-gene and J-gene trimming of TCR beta chains, and an independent cohort replicated the association. When HLA alleles, especially DR and DQ, strongly co-occurred, attributing TCR associations to individual alleles was difficult. For the cohort, immune exposure information was limited to CMV serostatus. In vitro tests confirmed that a few of the cytomegalovirus-associated TCR beta chains recognize cytomegalovirus antigens. According to a later analysis, most CMV-associated TCR beta chains appeared to be HLA-restricted, and the HLA associations seemed to be driven largely by CMV exposure. Cytomegalovirus status was reported to be diagnosed by the classifier with high specificity and sensitivity in both the original and validation cohorts. Compared with equally common non-associated chains, HLA-associated TCR beta chains in a later analysis were more clonally expanded and had lower generation probabilities. Some IMGT-functional V segments, including TRBV6-2 and TRBV6-3, could not be distinguished by the 87-base-pair reads and were therefore excluded. At a false discovery rate of 0.05, a later analysis linked fewer than 20,000 TCR beta sequences to specific HLA alleles. Correlated functional status among segregating V segments might reflect linkage disequilibrium, but an unknown experimental factor could not be ruled out. In this cohort, only TCR beta chains were sequenced, and detectable features were limited by the absence of alpha or paired-chain data. A further reported finding was that TCR beta sequences accurately predicted the HLA-A and HLA-B alleles for most subjects in the first cohort. The study gave a list of about 170 TCR beta chains associated with cytomegalovirus. Most TCR sequences were observed very rarely across donors, whereas some public TCRs were present in many individuals. The earlier analysis of almost 600 of the donors excluded roughly 16 rarely observed V segments, including chromosome 9 orphons, because counts were too low. A later genetic analysis reported fewer N-insertions in productive TCRs among donors in an Asian-associated ancestry cluster than the roughly 700-donor mean. A group of highly shared sequence variants was considered likely to be a technical artifact of the sequencing pipeline. According to the authors, the approach could potentially be generalized to other disease states and immunological phenotypes. A later analysis found that TCR association rates varied across HLA loci, with DRB1 alleles showing the most associated TCRs and HLA-C alleles the fewest. Because some donors lacked HLA typing at each locus, the association tests relied only on the typed subset. In an earlier analysis of several hundred of the donors, most TCR beta V segments were observed in productive rearrangements about 87% or about 30% of the time, broadly matching IMGT annotations. Roughly uniform sequencing depth across donors was assumed in presence/absence analyses, although this assumption may not hold. Several of the top co-occurrence clusters appeared to be linked to parvovirus B19, influenza, CMV and Epstein-Barr virus, according to a later analysis.

In regard to this clone: Its cognate antigen has yet to be identified. No much larger clone exists at a distance of one base, and base qualities are not known.

The cohort was made up of roughly 670 healthy bone marrow donors. Cohort members were all nominally healthy when sampled, although unrecorded immune exposures were likely present. The donor tested CMV seronegative and was one of the 352 seronegative cohort members. Each donor provided a peripheral blood sample, and peripheral blood mononuclear cells were used for TCR beta sequencing. The Qiagen DNeasy Blood Extraction Kit was used to extract genomic DNA from the blood cell samples. Reading from cysteine to phenylalanine, the CDR3 counts 16 amino acids. Of the read, only the CDR3 DNA is kept; its 48 bases are in frame from base 1. V loses 3 bases, J loses 1 base, and the germline ends lie 18 bases apart. Based on the germline V gene (reference sequence), the CDR1 and CDR2 sequences are GTSNPN and SVGIG. Receptor amplification or capture employed the immunoSEQ multiplex PCR assay. A mixture of 60 forward primers for TCR Vbeta segments and 13 reverse primers for TCR Jbeta segments was used in the multiplex PCR. The CDR3 region of rearranged TCR beta genes was amplified from genomic DNA with a multiplex PCR assay. The Illumina HiSeq System was used to sequence the amplified TCR beta libraries as 87-base-pair reads. Regarding the original processing steps: In a later analysis, some 80 million unique TCR beta chains were counted across the approximately 640 repertoires, and roughly 11 million of these chains were shared by at least two donors. To remove PCR and sequencing errors, raw reads were error-corrected and collapsed into unique sequences using a nearest-neighbor algorithm that merged closely related sequences. To assign V, D and J gene segments, CDR3 sequences were aligned to IMGT reference sequences. Each retained sequence needed at least a six-nucleotide match to both a V gene segment and a J gene segment. A rearrangement counted as productive if the CDR3 had no stop codons and remained in frame with V and J, and every other rearrangement counted as non-productive. Following IMGT convention, CDR3 was defined as the stretch from the second conserved V-encoded cysteine up to the conserved J-encoded phenylalanine. The earlier analysis of about 610 of the donors excluded sequences that lacked an unambiguous match to a single V gene segment. An earlier analysis of several hundred of the donors called V segments functional above 56.7% productive rearrangements and segregating when the between-donor standard deviation exceeded 5%. To diagnose cytomegalovirus status from the catalog of TCR beta chain sequences, a statistical classification framework was built. In a later analysis, V and J genes were assigned by comparing TCR nucleotide sequences against IMGT/GENE-DB human TR gene sequences. The TCRdist pipeline was used in a later analysis to assign CDR3 sequences and most-parsimonious VDJ recombination scenarios. In a later analysis, every TCR beta chain was defined by the combination of its CDR3 amino acid sequence and its V-gene family, and reads without a unique V-gene family were dropped. In a later analysis, around 650 highly shared, low-generation-probability nucleotide sequences were removed to address suspected cross-contamination and a sequencing artifact. In a later analysis, a clonal expansion index for each public chain was calculated from normalized within-repertoire ranks of inferred template counts. Generation probabilities in a later analysis came from a VDJ recombination model fitted to out-of-frame rearrangements, and those results were checked against IGoR. In a later analysis, hypergeometric tests were used to score TCR-TCR, TCR-HLA and TCR-CMV co-occurrence, with a repertoire-size bias correction applied to TCR pairs. False discovery rates were estimated in a later analysis by permuting HLA or CMV assignments 20 times. In a later analysis, co-occurring TCRs were grouped using DBSCAN, and TCRdist sequence similarity was added for clustering within HLA-allele-positive subsets. Repertoires with fewer than 30,000 or more than 120,000 public chains, plus five repertoires with anomalous nucleotide sharing, were excluded from co-occurrence clustering. Held by TCRdb, this immuneACCESS table contains in-frame sequences only and omits some clones. Under half of the omission traces to an unresolved V gene where checked; the cause of the rest is unknown. V and J calls and clone size come straight from that table; D and trimming were deduced from the DNA. This sample holds about 76,000 clones; around 81% were observed only once. The top ten clones comprise around 1.8% of the sample.

The rearrangement joined TRBV30 to TRBJ2-5; a tentative D match to TRBD2 spans 6 bases. Sequenced: PBMCs. This receptor was obtained from a woman aged 25 to 45 in good health and CMV-seronegative. In nucleotide form, the sequence is TGTGCCTGGAGCCCCGGAGTCGGGAGCGGCCAAGAGACCCAGTACTTC. It translates to CAWSPGVGSGQETQYF. The variable domain in full, with residues beyond the CDR3 obtained from the reference TRBV30 and TRBJ2-5 genes, is SQTIHQWPATLVQPVGSPLSLECTVEGTSNPNLYWYRQAAGRGLQLLFYSVGIGQISSEVPQNLSASRPQDRQFILSSKKLLLSDSGFYLCAWSPGVGSGQETQYFGPGTRLLVL.